Listed below are T cell receptor beta chains from one sample, sequenced in a study of blood T cell repertoires in COVID-19. Data came from immunoSEQ multiplex PCR; TCRdb stores just in-frame clones and leaves some out. Of under 250,000 clones listed, just under 90% are singletons. The sample comprised PBMCs or T cells enriched from blood (not recorded which). Every receptor here comes from a woman aged 25 to 39 with acute COVID-19. CDR3s leave out the opening cysteine and the closing phenylalanine or tryptophan. A D gene is named only where the DNA matches it firmly.

d_call: TRBD1
v_call: TRBV6-4
j_call: TRBJ2-1
cdr3_aa: ASSDSGQGAWDEQF

d_call: NA
v_call: TRBV6-6
j_call: TRBJ1-5
cdr3_aa: ASSYSDSRNQPQH

d_call: TRBD1
v_call: TRBV19
j_call: TRBJ1-6
cdr3_aa: ASSIGAGGNSPLH

d_call: NA
v_call: TRBV30
j_call: TRBJ2-1
cdr3_aa: AWTSSDEQF

d_call: NA
v_call: TRBV10-3
j_call: TRBJ1-1
cdr3_aa: AISGQGLNTEAF

d_call: NA
v_call: TRBV7-9
j_call: TRBJ1-2
cdr3_aa: ASRWTAVGYT

d_call: NA
v_call: TRBV7-9
j_call: TRBJ2-3
cdr3_aa: ASRDRLGTSTDTQY

d_call: NA
v_call: TRBV30
j_call: TRBJ2-1
cdr3_aa: AWSVRREVSEQF

d_call: TRBD1
v_call: TRBV7-3
j_call: TRBJ1-6
cdr3_aa: ASSSSGQWNSPLH

d_call: NA
v_call: TRBV19
j_call: TRBJ1-2
cdr3_aa: ASKNQALRKAYGYT

d_call: NA
v_call: TRBV29-1
j_call: TRBJ2-3
cdr3_aa: SVEEPPERTDTQY

d_call: TRBD1
v_call: TRBV6-2/TRBV6-3
j_call: TRBJ2-4
cdr3_aa: ASSYPTMTGANIQY

d_call: TRBD1
v_call: TRBV7-9
j_call: TRBJ2-1
cdr3_aa: ASSLAGTGGYNEQF

d_call: TRBD1
v_call: TRBV6-2/TRBV6-3
j_call: TRBJ1-4
cdr3_aa: ASSSGQVPATNEKLF

d_call: TRBD1
v_call: TRBV7-9
j_call: TRBJ1-6
cdr3_aa: AAGTDNSPLH

d_call: NA
v_call: TRBV5-4
j_call: TRBJ2-7
cdr3_aa: ASSAGVSYEQY

d_call: TRBD2
v_call: TRBV6-1
j_call: TRBJ2-3
cdr3_aa: ASSEILAGSSTDTQY

d_call: NA
v_call: TRBV9
j_call: TRBJ1-3
cdr3_aa: ASSVDLSGHLGNTIY

d_call: TRBD1
v_call: TRBV24-1
j_call: TRBJ1-2
cdr3_aa: ATSDSRTGGIYGYT

d_call: TRBD2
v_call: TRBV10-2
j_call: TRBJ2-3
cdr3_aa: ASSDPLTTSGSTDTQY

d_call: NA
v_call: TRBV30
j_call: TRBJ1-1
cdr3_aa: AWSPTQEGAF

d_call: NA
v_call: TRBV18
j_call: TRBJ2-1
cdr3_aa: ASSPIDRQLSDEQF

d_call: TRBD1
v_call: TRBV27
j_call: TRBJ2-1
cdr3_aa: ASSLGQGINEQF

d_call: NA
v_call: TRBV10-3
j_call: TRBJ2-7
cdr3_aa: AISVVGQGGLYEQY

d_call: NA
v_call: TRBV19
j_call: TRBJ1-2
cdr3_aa: ASSIASGTSGRGYT

d_call: NA
v_call: TRBV27
j_call: TRBJ1-5
cdr3_aa: ASSSGRGDNQPQH

d_call: NA
v_call: TRBV27
j_call: TRBJ2-5
cdr3_aa: ASSLLDQETQY

d_call: NA
v_call: TRBV2
j_call: TRBJ1-1
cdr3_aa: ASPQAGTEAF

d_call: NA
v_call: TRBV2
j_call: TRBJ2-1
cdr3_aa: ATSQATNEQF

d_call: TRBD2
v_call: TRBV10-1
j_call: TRBJ2-1
cdr3_aa: ASSESGLPSYNEQF

d_call: TRBD1
v_call: TRBV13
j_call: TRBJ1-3
cdr3_aa: ASYKGPPQGVRNTIY

d_call: TRBD1
v_call: TRBV10-3
j_call: TRBJ2-7
cdr3_aa: AIGTGGKEQY

d_call: NA
v_call: TRBV5-1
j_call: TRBJ1-6
cdr3_aa: ASSLRDSPLH

d_call: NA
v_call: TRBV6-6
j_call: TRBJ1-2
cdr3_aa: ASSSTLQVENYGYT

d_call: TRBD2
v_call: TRBV7-2
j_call: TRBJ2-3
cdr3_aa: ASSSVAGEPDTQY

d_call: NA
v_call: TRBV11-2
j_call: TRBJ2-7
cdr3_aa: ASQVGGAYEQY

d_call: NA
v_call: TRBV24-1
j_call: TRBJ1-2
cdr3_aa: ATSDSDYGYT

d_call: TRBD1
v_call: TRBV15
j_call: TRBJ2-1
cdr3_aa: ATSRGDSQVNEQF

d_call: NA
v_call: TRBV6-5
j_call: TRBJ1-3
cdr3_aa: ASSYSRVSGNTIY

d_call: TRBD1
v_call: TRBV30
j_call: TRBJ2-7
cdr3_aa: AWSRDSFYEQY

d_call: NA
v_call: TRBV3-1/TRBV3-2
j_call: TRBJ1-4
cdr3_aa: ASSEGGSGFNEKLF

d_call: TRBD1
v_call: TRBV9
j_call: TRBJ2-3
cdr3_aa: ASSLRGDPQGTDTQY

d_call: NA
v_call: TRBV6-5
j_call: TRBJ1-3
cdr3_aa: ASSPPGGSNTIY

d_call: TRBD1
v_call: TRBV2
j_call: TRBJ1-5
cdr3_aa: ATQGGSTGPQH

d_call: TRBD2
v_call: TRBV5-1
j_call: TRBJ2-3
cdr3_aa: ASGGGRTDTQY

d_call: TRBD1
v_call: TRBV27
j_call: TRBJ1-5
cdr3_aa: ASSPGTGGFRNQPQH

d_call: TRBD1
v_call: TRBV10-3
j_call: TRBJ2-7
cdr3_aa: AIRGQAIYEQY

d_call: TRBD2
v_call: TRBV3-1/TRBV3-2
j_call: TRBJ2-2
cdr3_aa: ASSHGRGTGELF

d_call: NA
v_call: TRBV18
j_call: TRBJ2-5
cdr3_aa: ASFNSRGTLETQY

d_call: NA
v_call: TRBV18
j_call: TRBJ2-3
cdr3_aa: ASSPPIRSLGGGDTQY

d_call: TRBD2
v_call: TRBV20-1
j_call: TRBJ2-1
cdr3_aa: SASSGVSYNEQF

d_call: TRBD1
v_call: TRBV24-1
j_call: TRBJ2-5
cdr3_aa: ATSDPDRGQETQY

d_call: TRBD1
v_call: TRBV25-1
j_call: TRBJ2-7
cdr3_aa: ASSESPDRASYEQY